This is a list of T cell receptor beta chains from one sample in a study of blood T cell repertoires in COVID-19. Sequencing used immunoSEQ multiplex PCR; TCRdb keeps in-frame clones, though not all of them. The sample consists of around 290,000 clones, over 75% of them appearing once. Input material: PBMCs or T cells enriched from blood (not recorded which). Receptor source: a woman in her 30s who had recovered from COVID-19. The CDR3 runs from the conserved cysteine through the conserved F or W. The D gene is left open where the match is weak. Size is omitted from some rows. Given values are once, few, many or a class for expanded clones.

>-|-|TRBJ1-1|14|TRBV28
CASSTNRGGTEAFF
TGTGCCAGCAGTACCAACCGAGGGGGCACTGAAGCTTTCTTT
>-|TRBD1|TRBJ2-1|15|TRBV6-5
CASLPRDRAYNEQFF
TGTGCCAGTCTTCCCCGGGACAGGGCTTACAATGAGCAGTTCTTC
>-|TRBD2|TRBJ2-1|19|TRBV4-1
CASSQDRASGRSGSNEQFF
TGCGCCAGCAGCCAAGATAGGGCTAGCGGGAGGTCCGGGTCGAATGAGCAGTTCTTC
>-|TRBD1|TRBJ1-2|15|TRBV3-1/TRBV3-2
CASSQGWDRGDGYTF
TGTGCCAGCAGCCAGGGCTGGGACAGGGGAGATGGCTACACCTTC
>-|TRBD1|TRBJ1-4|13|TRBV30
CAWRPWTGIGLFF
TGTGCCTGGAGGCCCTGGACAGGGATCGGACTGTTTTTT
>-|TRBD2|TRBJ2-1|13|TRBV7-2
CASSTRAGGEQFF
TGTGCCAGCAGCACGAGAGCGGGGGGGGAGCAGTTCTTC
>-|TRBD1|TRBJ1-2|14|TRBV18
CASSPSTGDYGYTF
TGTGCCAGCTCACCGTCGACAGGGGACTATGGCTACACCTTC
>-|-|TRBJ1-1|14|TRBV5-1
CASSPGNLNTEAFF
TGCGCCAGCAGCCCAGGGAACTTGAACACTGAAGCTTTCTTT
>-|TRBD2|TRBJ2-7|16|TRBV27
CASSYMYGREAYEQYF
TGTGCCAGCAGTTACATGTATGGGCGGGAGGCCTACGAGCAGTACTTC
>-|TRBD1|TRBJ1-2|15|TRBV15
CATSRVGQGAGGYTF
TGTGCCACCAGCCGAGTTGGCCAGGGGGCGGGGGGCTACACCTTC
>once|TRBD2|TRBJ2-2|15|TRBV3-1/TRBV3-2
CASSPASGSPGELFF
TGTGCCAGCAGCCCTGCTAGCGGGAGCCCCGGGGAGCTGTTTTTT
>once|-|TRBJ1-2|15|TRBV7-4
CASRTLSKAGKGYTF
TGTGCCAGCCGGACCCTATCGAAAGCGGGTAAGGGCTACACCTTC
>-|-|TRBJ1-1|15|TRBV28
CASSLLIGISGGAFF
TGTGCCAGCAGTCTACTAATCGGGATCTCTGGCGGAGCTTTCTTT
>once|-|TRBJ1-1|15|TRBV4-3
CASSLTQGMNTEAFF
TGCGCCAGCAGCCTCACACAGGGCATGAACACTGAAGCTTTCTTT
>-|-|TRBJ1-6|13|TRBV29-1
CSVGGGRNSPLHF
TGCAGCGTTGGGGGGGGACGCAATTCACCCCTCCACTTT
>-|-|TRBJ1-1|14|TRBV27
CASSSGLSNTEAFF
TGTGCCAGCAGTTCGGGTCTTTCAAACACTGAAGCTTTCTTT
>-|-|TRBJ2-7|13|TRBV15
CATSRDRSYEQYF
TGTGCCACCAGCAGAGACAGATCCTACGAGCAGTACTTC
>-|TRBD2|TRBJ2-4|14|TRBV28
CASSLAGVKNIQYF
TGTGCCAGCAGCCTAGCGGGAGTTAAAAACATTCAGTACTTC
>-|TRBD2|TRBJ2-1|17|TRBV28
CASSFPLGREGRDEQFF
TGTGCCAGCAGTTTCCCCCTTGGGCGGGAGGGCCGCGATGAGCAGTTCTTC
>once|TRBD1|TRBJ2-2|15|TRBV2
CASRSPGQSTGELFF
TGTGCCAGCAGATCTCCGGGACAGAGCACCGGGGAGCTGTTTTTT
>-|-|TRBJ1-2|16|TRBV12-2
CASRLDDRELIYGYTF
TGTGCAAGTCGCTTAGATGACAGGGAGCTGATATATGGCTACACCTTC
>-|-|TRBJ2-1|14|TRBV20-1
CSASSLRLYNEQFF
TGCAGTGCTAGTAGCCTTAGACTTTACAATGAGCAGTTCTTC
>-|-|TRBJ1-4|15|TRBV10-3
CAIRAQGSTNEKLFF
TGTGCCATCAGGGCACAGGGAAGCACTAATGAAAAACTGTTTTTT
>-|TRBD1|TRBJ1-4|14|TRBV9
CASSTGTVAEKLFF
TGTGCCAGCAGTACCGGGACAGTCGCTGAAAAACTGTTTTTT
>-|-|TRBJ2-2|16|TRBV7-3
CASSLNGRANTGELFF
TGTGCCAGCAGCTTAAACGGCAGGGCGAACACCGGGGAGCTGTTTTTT
>-|-|TRBJ2-1|11|TRBV30
CAWSDSREQFF
TGTGCCTGGAGCGACTCTAGGGAGCAGTTCTTC
>once|-|TRBJ1-2|15|TRBV28
CASATGGGGNYGYTF
TGTGCCAGCGCAACCGGGGGTGGCGGTAACTATGGCTACACCTTC
>-|-|TRBJ1-5|19|TRBV7-9
CASSLDPGSASDSNQPQHF
TGTGCCAGCAGCTTAGACCCTGGGAGCGCATCGGATAGCAATCAGCCCCAGCATTTT
>once|-|TRBJ1-5|15|TRBV18
CASSPSGFSNQPQHF
TGTGCCAGCTCACCAAGCGGGTTTAGCAATCAGCCCCAGCATTTT
>-|TRBD2|TRBJ2-7|17|TRBV3-1/TRBV3-2
CASSQDFLAGETEEQYF
TGTGCCAGCAGCCAAGATTTCCTAGCGGGAGAGACTGAGGAGCAGTACTTC
>-|TRBD1|TRBJ2-2|17|TRBV18
CASSPAPQGARTGELFF
TGTGCCAGCTCACCGGCTCCTCAGGGGGCGAGAACCGGGGAGCTGTTTTTT
>-|TRBD1|TRBJ1-1|17|TRBV3-1/TRBV3-2
CASSQDGQGGRDTEAFF
TGTGCCAGCAGCCAAGACGGACAGGGGGGGCGGGACACTGAAGCTTTCTTT
>-|-|TRBJ1-2|15|TRBV2
CASSGGDKSYYGYTF
TGTGCCAGCAGTGGCGGCGATAAGAGCTACTATGGCTACACCTTC
>-|-|TRBJ2-7|14|TRBV11-3
CASSLDPISYEQYF
TGTGCCAGCAGCTTAGATCCCATCTCCTACGAGCAGTACTTC
>once|TRBD1|TRBJ2-6|17|TRBV9
CASSVGTGSSGANVLTF
TGTGCCAGCAGCGTCGGGACAGGGTCCTCTGGGGCCAACGTCCTGACTTTC
>-|-|TRBJ1-5|14|TRBV27
CASSLGQSNQPQHF
TGTGCCAGCAGTTTAGGGCAGAGCAATCAGCCCCAGCATTTT
>-|-|TRBJ2-2|19|TRBV19
CASSRPTGKGNSNTGELFF
TGTGCCAGTAGCCGACCCACAGGGAAGGGTAACTCGAACACCGGGGAGCTGTTTTTT
>-|TRBD1|TRBJ1-1|12|TRBV28
CASSFTDRSAFF
TGTGCCAGCAGTTTCACGGACAGGTCAGCTTTCTTT
>-|-|TRBJ1-6|15|TRBV5-1
CASSLAQGDNSPLHF
TGCGCCAGCAGCTTGGCACAGGGAGATAATTCACCCCTCCACTTT
>-|-|TRBJ1-1|13|TRBV28
CASSLSGNTEAFF
TGTGCCAGCAGTTTATCAGGGAACACTGAAGCTTTCTTT
>-|-|TRBJ2-1|14|TRBV5-1
CASSLSSQYNEQFF
TGCGCCAGCAGCTTGTCTAGCCAGTACAATGAGCAGTTCTTC
>-|-|TRBJ1-1|14|TRBV5-1
CASSFDGGSTEAFF
TGCGCCAGCAGCTTCGACGGTGGGAGCACTGAAGCTTTCTTT
>-|-|TRBJ1-5|14|TRBV5-4
CASSLEGERGPQHF
TGTGCCAGCAGCTTGGAAGGGGAAAGGGGGCCCCAGCATTTT
>-|TRBD1|TRBJ1-6|17|TRBV5-1
CASSRGQGGSYNSPLHF
TGCGCCAGCAGCCGAGGACAGGGGGGCTCCTATAATTCACCCCTCCACTTT